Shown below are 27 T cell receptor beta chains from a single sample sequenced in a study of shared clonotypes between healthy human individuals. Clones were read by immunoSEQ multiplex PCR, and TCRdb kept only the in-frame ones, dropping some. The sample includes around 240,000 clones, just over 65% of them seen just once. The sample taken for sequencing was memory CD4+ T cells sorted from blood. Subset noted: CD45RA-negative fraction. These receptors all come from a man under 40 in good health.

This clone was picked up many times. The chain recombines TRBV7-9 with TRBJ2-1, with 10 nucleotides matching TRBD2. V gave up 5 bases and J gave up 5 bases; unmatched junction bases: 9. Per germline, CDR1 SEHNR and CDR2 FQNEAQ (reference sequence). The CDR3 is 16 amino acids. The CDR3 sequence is CASSPLGAGGNNEQFF. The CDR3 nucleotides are TGTGCCAGCAGCCCCCTAGGAGCGGGAGGGAACAATGAGCAGTTCTTC.

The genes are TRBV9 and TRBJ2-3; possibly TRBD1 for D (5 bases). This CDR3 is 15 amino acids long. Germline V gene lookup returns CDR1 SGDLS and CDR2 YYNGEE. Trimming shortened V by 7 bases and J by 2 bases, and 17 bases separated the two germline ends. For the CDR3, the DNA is TGTGCCAGCTGCCTCCAGGGATCCCTCACAGATACGCAGTATTTT. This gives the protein CASCLQGSLTDTQYF.

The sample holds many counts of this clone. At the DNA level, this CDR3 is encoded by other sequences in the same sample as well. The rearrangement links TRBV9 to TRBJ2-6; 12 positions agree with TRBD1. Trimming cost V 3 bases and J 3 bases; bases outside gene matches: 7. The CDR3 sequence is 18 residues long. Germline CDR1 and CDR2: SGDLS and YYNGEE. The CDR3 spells CASSGRGQGALGANVLTF. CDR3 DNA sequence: TGTGCCAGCAGCGGGCGGGGACAGGGGGCGCTTGGGGCCAACGTCCTGACTTTC. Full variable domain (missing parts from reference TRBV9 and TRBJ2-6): DSGVTQTPKHLITATGQRVTLRCSPRSGDLSVYWYQQSLDQGLQFLIQYYNGEERAKGNILERFSAQQFPDLHSELNLSSLELGDSALYFCASSGRGQGALGANVLTFGAGSRLTVL.

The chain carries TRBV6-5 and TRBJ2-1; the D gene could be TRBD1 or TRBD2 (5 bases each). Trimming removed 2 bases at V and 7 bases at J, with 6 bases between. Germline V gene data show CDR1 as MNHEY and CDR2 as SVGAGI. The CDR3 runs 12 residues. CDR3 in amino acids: CASSYGGNEQFF. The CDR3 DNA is TGTGCCAGCAGTTACGGGGGAAATGAGCAGTTCTTC.

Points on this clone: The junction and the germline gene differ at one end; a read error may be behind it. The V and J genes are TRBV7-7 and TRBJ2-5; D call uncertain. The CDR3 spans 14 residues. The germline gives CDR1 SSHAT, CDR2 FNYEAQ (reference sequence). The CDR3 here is CASSLVAGKETQYF. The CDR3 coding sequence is TGTGCTAGCAGCTTAGTCGCCGGTAAAGAGACCCAGTACTTC.

The CDR3 DNA follows: TGTGCCAGCAGCAAACCCCCCGGGGACAGGGGGGACTACGAGCAGTACTTC. As protein: CASSKPPGDRGDYEQYF. The chain recombines TRBV21-1 with TRBJ2-7; TRBD1, the table's D call, was not compared with the DNA. TRBV21-1 is designated a pseudogene. The CDR3 sequence is 17 residues long.

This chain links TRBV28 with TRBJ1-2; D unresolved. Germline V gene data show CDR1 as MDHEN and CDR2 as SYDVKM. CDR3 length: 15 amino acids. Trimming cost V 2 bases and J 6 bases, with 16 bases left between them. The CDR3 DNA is TGTGCCAGCAGTTTACGCTATATGTCGGTGAATGGCTACACCTTC. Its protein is CASSLRYMSVNGYTF.

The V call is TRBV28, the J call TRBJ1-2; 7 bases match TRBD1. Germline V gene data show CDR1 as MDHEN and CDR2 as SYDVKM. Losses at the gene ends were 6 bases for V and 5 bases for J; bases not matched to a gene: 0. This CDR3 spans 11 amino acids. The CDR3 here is CASRTGYGYTF. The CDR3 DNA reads TGTGCCAGCAGGACAGGGTATGGCTACACCTTC.

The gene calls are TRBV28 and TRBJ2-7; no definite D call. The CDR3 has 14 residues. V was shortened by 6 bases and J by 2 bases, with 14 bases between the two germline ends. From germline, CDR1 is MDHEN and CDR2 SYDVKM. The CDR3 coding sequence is TGTGCCAGCAGCATCCTGACCTCGACCTACGAGCAGTACTTC. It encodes CASSILTSTYEQYF.

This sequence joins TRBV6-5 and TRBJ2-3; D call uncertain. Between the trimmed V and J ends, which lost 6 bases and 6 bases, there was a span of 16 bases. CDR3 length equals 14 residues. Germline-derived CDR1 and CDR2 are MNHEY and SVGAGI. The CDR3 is CASRLGPPGDTQYF. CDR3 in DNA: TGTGCCAGCAGGCTAGGGCCTCCTGGGGATACGCAGTATTTT.

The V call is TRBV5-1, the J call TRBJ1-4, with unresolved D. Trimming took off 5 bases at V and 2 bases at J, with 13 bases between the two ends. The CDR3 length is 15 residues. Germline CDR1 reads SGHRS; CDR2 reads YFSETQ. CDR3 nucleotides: TGCGCCAGCAGATCCAGTGTCGCGACTAATGAAAAACTGTTTTTT. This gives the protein CASRSSVATNEKLFF.

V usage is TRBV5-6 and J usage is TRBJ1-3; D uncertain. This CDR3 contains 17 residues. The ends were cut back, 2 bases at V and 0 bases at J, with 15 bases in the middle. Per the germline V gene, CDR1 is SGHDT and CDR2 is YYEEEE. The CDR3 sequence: CASSLQFKSFSGNTIYF. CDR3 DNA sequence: TGTGCCAGCAGCTTACAGTTCAAGTCTTTCTCTGGAAACACCATATATTTT.

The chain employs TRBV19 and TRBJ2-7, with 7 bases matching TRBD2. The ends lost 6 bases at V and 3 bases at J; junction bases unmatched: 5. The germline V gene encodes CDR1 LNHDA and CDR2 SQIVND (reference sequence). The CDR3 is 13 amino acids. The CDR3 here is CASRGGSHYEQYF. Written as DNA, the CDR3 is TGTGCCAGTAGGGGAGGGTCACACTACGAGCAGTACTTC.

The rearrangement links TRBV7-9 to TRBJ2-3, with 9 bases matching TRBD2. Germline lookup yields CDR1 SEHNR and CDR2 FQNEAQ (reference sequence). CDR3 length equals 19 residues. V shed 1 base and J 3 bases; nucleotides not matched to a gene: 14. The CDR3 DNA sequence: TGTGCCAGCAGCTTAGGGTCCATGCGGGAGGGACTCAGAACAGATACGCAGTATTTT. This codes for CASSLGSMREGLRTDTQYF. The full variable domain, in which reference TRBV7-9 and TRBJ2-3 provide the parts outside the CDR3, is DTGVSQNPRHKITKRGQNVTFRCDPISEHNRLYWYRQTLGQGPEFLTYFQNEAQLEKSRLLSDRFSAERPKGSFSTLEIQRTEQGDSAMYLCASSLGSMREGLRTDTQYFGPGTRLTVL.

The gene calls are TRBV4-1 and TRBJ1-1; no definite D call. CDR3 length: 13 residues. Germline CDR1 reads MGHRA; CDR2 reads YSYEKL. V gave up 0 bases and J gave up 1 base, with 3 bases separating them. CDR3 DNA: TGCGCCAGCAGCCAAGACAAGAACACTGAAGCTTTCTTT. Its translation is CASSQDKNTEAFF.

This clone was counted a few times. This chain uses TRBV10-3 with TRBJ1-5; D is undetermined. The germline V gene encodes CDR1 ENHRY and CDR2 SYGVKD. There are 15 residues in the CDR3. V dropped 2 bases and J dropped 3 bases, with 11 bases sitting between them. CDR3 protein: CAISEGSDFNQPQHF. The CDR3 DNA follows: TGTGCCATCAGTGAGGGCAGCGACTTCAATCAGCCCCAGCATTTT.

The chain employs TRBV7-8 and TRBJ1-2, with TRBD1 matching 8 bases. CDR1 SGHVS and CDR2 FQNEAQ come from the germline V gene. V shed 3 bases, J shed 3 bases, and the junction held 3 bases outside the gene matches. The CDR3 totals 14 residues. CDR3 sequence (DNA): TGTGCCAGCAGCTTGGACAGGGTCGACTATGGCTACACCTTC. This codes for CASSLDRVDYGYTF.

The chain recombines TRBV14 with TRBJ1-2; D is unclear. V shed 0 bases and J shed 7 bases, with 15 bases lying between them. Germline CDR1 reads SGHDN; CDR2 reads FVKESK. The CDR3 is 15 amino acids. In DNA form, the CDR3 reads TGTGCCAGCAGCCAAGAAATAGGGCCCTTGGGTGGCTACACCTTC. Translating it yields CASSQEIGPLGGYTF.

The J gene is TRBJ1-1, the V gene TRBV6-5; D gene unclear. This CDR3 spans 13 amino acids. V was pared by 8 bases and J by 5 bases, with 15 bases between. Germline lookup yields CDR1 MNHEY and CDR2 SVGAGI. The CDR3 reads CASSKGSGTEAFF. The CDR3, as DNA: TGTGCCAGCTCAAAAGGGTCGGGGACTGAAGCTTTCTTT.

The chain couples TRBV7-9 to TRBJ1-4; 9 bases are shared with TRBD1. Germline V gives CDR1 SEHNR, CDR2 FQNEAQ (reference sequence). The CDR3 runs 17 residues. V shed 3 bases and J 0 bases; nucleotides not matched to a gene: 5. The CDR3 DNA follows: TGTGCCAGCAGCTTGGGACAGGGACGAGCAACTAATGAAAAACTGTTTTTT. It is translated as CASSLGQGRATNEKLFF.

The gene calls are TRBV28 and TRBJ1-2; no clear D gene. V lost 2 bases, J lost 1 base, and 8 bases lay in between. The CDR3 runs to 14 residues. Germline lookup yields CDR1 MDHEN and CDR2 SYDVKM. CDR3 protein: CASSLSSDNYGYTF. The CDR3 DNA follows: TGTGCCAGCAGTTTAAGTTCGGATAACTATGGCTACACCTTC.

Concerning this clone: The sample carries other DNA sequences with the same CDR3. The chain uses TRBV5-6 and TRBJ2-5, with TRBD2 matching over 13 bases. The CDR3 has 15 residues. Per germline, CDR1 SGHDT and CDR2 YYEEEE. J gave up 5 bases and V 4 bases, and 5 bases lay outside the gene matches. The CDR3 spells CASSLLAGGRETQYF. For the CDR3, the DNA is TGTGCCAGCAGCCTACTAGCGGGAGGGCGGGAGACCCAGTACTTC.

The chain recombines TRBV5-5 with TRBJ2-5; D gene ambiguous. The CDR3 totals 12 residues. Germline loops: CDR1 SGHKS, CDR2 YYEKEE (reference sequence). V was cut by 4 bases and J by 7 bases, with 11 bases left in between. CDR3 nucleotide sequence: TGTGCCAGCAGCAACGATGGGCGGACCCAGTACTTC. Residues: CASSNDGRTQYF.

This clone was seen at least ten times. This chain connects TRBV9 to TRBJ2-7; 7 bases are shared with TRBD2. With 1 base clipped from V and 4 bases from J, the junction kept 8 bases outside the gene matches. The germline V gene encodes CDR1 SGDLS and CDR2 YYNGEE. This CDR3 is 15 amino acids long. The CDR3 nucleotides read TGTGCCAGCAGCGTACTAGCGGACTACGGGTACGAGCAGTACTTC. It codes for CASSVLADYGYEQYF.

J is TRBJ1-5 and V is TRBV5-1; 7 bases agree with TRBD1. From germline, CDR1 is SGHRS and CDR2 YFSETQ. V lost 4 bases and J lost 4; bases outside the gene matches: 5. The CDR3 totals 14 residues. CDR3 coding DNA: TGCGCCAGCAGCCCCTGGGGACAGAATCAGCCCCAGCATTTT. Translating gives CASSPWGQNQPQHF.

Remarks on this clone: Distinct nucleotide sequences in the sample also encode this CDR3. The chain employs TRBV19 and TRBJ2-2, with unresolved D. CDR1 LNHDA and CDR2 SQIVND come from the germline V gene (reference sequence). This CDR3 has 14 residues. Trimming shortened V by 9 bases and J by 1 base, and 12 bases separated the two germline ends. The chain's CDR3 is CASSGRQNTGELFF. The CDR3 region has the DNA TGTGCCAGCTCCGGACGGCAGAACACCGGGGAGCTGTTTTTT.

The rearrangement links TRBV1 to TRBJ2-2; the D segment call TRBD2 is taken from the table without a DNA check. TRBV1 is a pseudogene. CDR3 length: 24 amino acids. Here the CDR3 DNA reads TGCACCAGCAGCCAAGAAGTCCGAAGGGCTAGCGGGAGTGGGGAGGTGACGAACACCGGGGAGCTGTTTTTT. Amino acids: CTSSQEVRRASGSGEVTNTGELFF.